This T cell receptor beta chain stems from a study of siplizumab effects on memory and regulatory T cells (dated by TCRdb to the late 2010s). About the investigation overall: The study looked at the effect of siplizumab, an anti-CD2 antibody, on alloreactive T-cell subsets in allogeneic mixed lymphocyte reactions made from human PBMCs.

The CDR3 starts with the cysteine, ends with the phenylalanine, and has 18 residues. Just the 54-base CDR3 DNA is kept, in frame starting at base 1. The germline V gene yields LGHNA for CDR1 and YNFKEQ for CDR2. V loses 2 bases at its end and J loses 3 bases; junction bases beyond the gene matches: 7. Sorted unstimulated T cells and proliferating T cells recovered from mixed lymphocyte reactions were subjected to TCRbeta CDR3 sequencing. Fresh whole blood from under 13 HLA-typed healthy donors was used as the source from which PBMCs were isolated. In regard to this clone: Its antigen is unknown. No base qualities exist here, and no much larger clone lies one base off it.

Study-level results and caveats: A naive or memory phenotype could not be assigned to roughly 75-96% of proliferating CD4+ or CD8+ clones. Siplizumab significantly reduced the cumulative frequency of alloreactive sequences traceable to unstimulated CD4+ memory T cells. Whether proliferating Tregs from siplizumab cultures actually had suppressive function was not functionally confirmed. In reactions with siplizumab, an average of roughly 69% of mappable alloreactive CD4+ clones were Treg-derived, compared with about 27% in control reactions. Because sequences below about 10^-5 frequency were poorly captured, only a minor fraction of alloreactive clones could be mapped to unstimulated subsets. Compared with memory T cells, unstimulated naive T cells appeared more diverse, and naive cells seemed to make a substantial contribution to the alloresponse.

Libraries came from the immunoSEQ multiplex PCR assay. Approximately 10^5 TCR templates per sample were assayed on the deep sequencing platform. Genomic DNA extracted from sorted T cells was used for TCRbeta CDR3 sequencing. From the authors' description of their analysis: Clonal analysis of TCRbeta CDR3 data was done in the R programming language. Alloreactive CD4+ and CD8+ clones were defined by comparing unstimulated samples with post-reaction CFSE-low samples. Regulatory or non-regulatory origin of alloreactive CD4+ clones was assigned by matching sequences to the sorted unstimulated Treg and non-Treg repertoires. Entries here come from immuneACCESS through TCRdb and include only in-frame sequences with V and J called. Some clones fail to appear in such tables; in the studies checked, an unresolved V gene covers under half of the shortfall, and the cause of the remainder is unknown. The V and J calls and clone size were taken over from that table, and D and trimming were inferred from the DNA. This sample is represented by 85,000 or so clones; 95% of them were singletons. Around 18% of the sample is taken by the ten largest.

The material sequenced was CD8+ T cells sorted from blood. The clonotype was recovered from a human donor in good health. Recombination linked TRBV4-2 to TRBJ2-3; 14 junctional bases match TRBD2. The sequenced DNA is TGTGCCAGCAGCCAAAGCCAGACTAGCGGGGGGGGAACAGATACGCAGTATTTT. This codes for CASSQSQTSGGGTDTQYF.